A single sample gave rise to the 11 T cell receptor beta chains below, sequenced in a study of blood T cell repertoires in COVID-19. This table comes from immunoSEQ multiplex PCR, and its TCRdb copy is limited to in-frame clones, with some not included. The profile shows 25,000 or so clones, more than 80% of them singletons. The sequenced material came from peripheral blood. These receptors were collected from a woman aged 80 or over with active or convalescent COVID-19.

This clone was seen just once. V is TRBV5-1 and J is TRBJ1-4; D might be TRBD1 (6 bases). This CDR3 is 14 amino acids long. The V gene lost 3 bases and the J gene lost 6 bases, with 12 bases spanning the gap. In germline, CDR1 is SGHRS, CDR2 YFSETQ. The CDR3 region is CASSYTGIDEKLFF. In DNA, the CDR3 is TGCGCCAGCAGCTACACAGGGATAGATGAAAAACTGTTTTTT.

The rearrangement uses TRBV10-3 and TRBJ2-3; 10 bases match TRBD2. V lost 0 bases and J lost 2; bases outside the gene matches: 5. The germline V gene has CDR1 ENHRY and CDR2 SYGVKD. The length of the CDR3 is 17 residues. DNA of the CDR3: TGTGCCATCAGTGAGTCTCGGACTAGCGGAAACACAGATACGCAGTATTTT. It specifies CAISESRTSGNTDTQYF.

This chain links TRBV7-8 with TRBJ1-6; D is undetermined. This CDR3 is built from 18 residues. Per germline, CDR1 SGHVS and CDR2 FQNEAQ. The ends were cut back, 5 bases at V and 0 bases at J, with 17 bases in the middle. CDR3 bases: TGTGCCAGCAGCCCCTCGGTTAGCGGGAGCTCCTATAATTCACCCCTCCACTTT. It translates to CASSPSVSGSSYNSPLHF.

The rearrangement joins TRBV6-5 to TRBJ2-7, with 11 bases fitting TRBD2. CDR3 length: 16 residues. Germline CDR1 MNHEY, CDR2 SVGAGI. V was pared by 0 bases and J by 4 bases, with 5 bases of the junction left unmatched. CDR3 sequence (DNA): TGTGCCAGCAGTTACTCCGGGACTAGCGGACAATACGAGCAGTACTTC. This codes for CASSYSGTSGQYEQYF.

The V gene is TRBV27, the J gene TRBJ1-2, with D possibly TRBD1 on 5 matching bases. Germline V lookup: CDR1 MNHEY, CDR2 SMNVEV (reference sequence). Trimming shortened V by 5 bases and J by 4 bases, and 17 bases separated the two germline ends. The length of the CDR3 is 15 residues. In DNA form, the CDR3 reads TGTGCCAGCAGTCCGACCTTAGGACACCTCTATGGCTACACCTTC. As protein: CASSPTLGHLYGYTF.

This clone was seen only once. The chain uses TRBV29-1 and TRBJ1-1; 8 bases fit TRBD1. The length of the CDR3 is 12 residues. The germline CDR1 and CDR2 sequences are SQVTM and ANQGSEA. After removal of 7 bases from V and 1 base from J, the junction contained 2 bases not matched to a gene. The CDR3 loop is CSADRGNTEAFF. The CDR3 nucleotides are TGCAGCGCTGACAGGGGGAACACTGAAGCTTTCTTT.

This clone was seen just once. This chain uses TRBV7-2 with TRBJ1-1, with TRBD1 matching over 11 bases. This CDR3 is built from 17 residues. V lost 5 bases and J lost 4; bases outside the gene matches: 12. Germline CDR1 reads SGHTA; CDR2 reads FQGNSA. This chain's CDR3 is CASSPRGTGGIGTEAFF. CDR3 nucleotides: TGTGCCAGCAGCCCCAGGGGGACAGGGGGGATAGGCACTGAAGCTTTCTTT.

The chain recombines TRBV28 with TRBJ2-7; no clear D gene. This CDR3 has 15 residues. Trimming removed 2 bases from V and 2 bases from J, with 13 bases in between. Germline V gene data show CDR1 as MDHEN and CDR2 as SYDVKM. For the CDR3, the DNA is TGTGCCAGCAGTTTAAGTGGCCAGGTTGCCTACGAGCAGTACTTC. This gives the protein CASSLSGQVAYEQYF.

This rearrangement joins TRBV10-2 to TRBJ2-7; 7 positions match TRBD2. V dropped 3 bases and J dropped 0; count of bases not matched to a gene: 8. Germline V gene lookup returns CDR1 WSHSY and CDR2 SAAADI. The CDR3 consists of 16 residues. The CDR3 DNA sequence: TGCGCCAGCAGTGATGGCGGGAGCCCGAGCTCCTACGAGCAGTACTTC. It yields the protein CASSDGGSPSSYEQYF.

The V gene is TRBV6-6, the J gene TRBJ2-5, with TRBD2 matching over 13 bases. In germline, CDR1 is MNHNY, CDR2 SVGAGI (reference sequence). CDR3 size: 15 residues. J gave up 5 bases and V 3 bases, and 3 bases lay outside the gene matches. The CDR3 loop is CASSYTSGRGETQYF. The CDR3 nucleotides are TGTGCCAGCAGTTATACTAGCGGGAGGGGGGAGACCCAGTACTTC.

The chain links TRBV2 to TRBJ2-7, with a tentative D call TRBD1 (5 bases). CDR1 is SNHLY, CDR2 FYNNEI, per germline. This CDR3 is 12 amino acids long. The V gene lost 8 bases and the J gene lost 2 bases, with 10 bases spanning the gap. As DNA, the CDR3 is TGTGCCAGCCACAGGACCCCCTACGAGCAGTACTTC. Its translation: CASHRTPYEQYF.